The 18 T cell receptor beta chains reported below all come from one sample, sequenced in a study of T cell responses to AZD1222 COVID-19 vaccine. TCRdb keeps only in-frame clones here, not all; method: immunoSEQ multiplex PCR. The table has about 150,000 clones, 70% to 90% seen once. The sample in question was peripheral blood, obtained on day 0 of AZD1222 vaccination. The receptors come from an adult in good health.

The V call is TRBV6-5, the J call TRBJ2-7; possibly TRBD1 for D (5 bases). Germline V gene data show CDR1 as MNHEY and CDR2 as SVGAGI. Trimming shortened V by 5 bases and J by 5 bases, and 13 bases separated the two germline ends. The CDR3 runs to 13 residues. The CDR3 DNA follows: TGTGCCAGCAGTAGGGGCCTAAGGGACGAGCAGTACTTC. Translated, it gives CASSRGLRDEQYF.

The chain employs TRBV4-3 and TRBJ2-1; TRBD2 agrees at 13 bases. V lost 4 bases, J lost 9 bases, and 6 bases stayed unmatched. CDR1 and CDR2 (germline): LGHNA, YSLEER. The CDR3 is 15 amino acids. CDR3 sequence reads: CASSLGLAGAFEQFF. The CDR3 nucleotides are TGCGCCAGCAGCCTCGGACTAGCGGGAGCGTTTGAGCAGTTCTTC.

This clone was counted once. The chain uses TRBV7-9 and TRBJ1-2; D is undetermined. V was pared by 0 bases and J by 2 bases, with 10 bases between. Germline loops: CDR1 SEHNR, CDR2 FQNEAQ (reference sequence). The CDR3 length is 15 residues. In DNA form, the CDR3 reads TGTGCCAGCAGCTTAGCGCATCCCGCGAACTATGGCTACACCTTC. This translates into CASSLAHPANYGYTF.

This clone was detected once. CDR3 region: CASSEASGGPPEAFF. CDR3 sequence (DNA): TGTGCCAGCAGTGAAGCGTCTGGGGGCCCCCCTGAAGCTTTCTTT. The chain couples TRBV2 to TRBJ1-1; D is perhaps TRBD1 (6 bases). This CDR3 has 15 amino acids. Germline V CDR1 and CDR2: SNHLY, FYNNEI. The V end was cut by 0 bases, the J end by 6 bases, with 14 bases between.

The rearrangement joins TRBV19 to TRBJ2-7; no firm D call. V gave up 8 bases and J gave up 7 bases, with 9 bases separating them. The CDR3 is 10 residues long. The germline V gene has CDR1 LNHDA and CDR2 SQIVND (reference sequence). CDR3 protein: CASGVGEQYF. Here the CDR3 DNA reads TGTGCCAGTGGGGTTGGGGAGCAGTACTTC.

The chain has TRBV5-4 and TRBJ2-1; 12 bases are shared with TRBD2. CDR1 and CDR2 from the germline V gene are SGHNT and YYREEE (reference sequence). CDR3 length equals 17 residues. V lost 0 bases, J lost 4 bases, and 5 bases stayed unmatched. CDR3 amino acids: CASSLGLAGGGYNEQFF. CDR3 in DNA: TGTGCCAGCAGCTTGGGGCTAGCGGGAGGGGGGTACAATGAGCAGTTCTTC.

This chain uses TRBV5-6 with TRBJ1-1, with D maybe TRBD1 (5 bases). CDR3 length: 15 amino acids. Germline V gene data show CDR1 as SGHDT and CDR2 as YYEEEE. Trimming took 2 bases from V and 5 from J, leaving 16 bases between them. CDR3 residues: CASSFSGTGSTEAFF. CDR3 DNA: TGTGCCAGCAGCTTCTCAGGGACGGGGAGTACTGAAGCTTTCTTT.

This clone has just one count. The CDR3 nucleotides are TGTGCCAGTCAGACAGGGCTCAATCAGCCCCAGCATTTT. Encoded protein: CASQTGLNQPQHF. This chain joins TRBV6-5 and TRBJ1-5; 7 nucleotides agree with TRBD1. V gave up 9 bases and J gave up 3 bases; unmatched junction bases: 5. The CDR3 extends over 13 amino acids. The germline gives CDR1 MNHEY, CDR2 SVGAGI.

This clone has just a few counts. This sequence joins TRBV13 and TRBJ2-7, with TRBD1 as a possible D gene (6 bases). Germline CDR1 and CDR2: PRHDT and FYEKMQ (reference sequence). The V and J ends lost 1 base and 5 bases respectively, with 18 bases between them. This CDR3 has 16 residues. The CDR3 is CASSLATSGTLDEQYF. In DNA, the CDR3 is TGTGCCAGCAGCTTAGCGACCTCCGGGACACTTGACGAGCAGTACTTC.

This chain joins TRBV5-1 and TRBJ2-2; 7 nucleotides align to TRBD2. The V and J ends lost 1 base and 4 bases, in that order; junction bases with no gene match: 10. This CDR3 has 17 amino acids. Germline V lookup: CDR1 SGHRS, CDR2 YFSETQ. CDR3 region: CASSLSVGRPGTGELFF. The CDR3 DNA is TGCGCCAGCAGCTTGTCGGTCGGGAGGCCCGGCACCGGGGAGCTGTTTTTT.

The chain joins TRBV29-1 to TRBJ2-1, with a tentative D call TRBD2 (7 bases). The CDR3 covers 13 residues. The germline V gene has CDR1 SQVTM and CDR2 ANQGSEA. The V and J ends lost 7 bases and 10 bases respectively, with 20 bases between them. The CDR3 nucleotides are TGCAGCGCAGCCCGCAGGGAGGGGGGGGAGCAGTTCTTC. Translated: CSAARREGGEQFF.

The V and J genes are TRBV30 and TRBJ1-4; 9 bases are a match to TRBD1. The trim removed 0 bases at V and 4 bases at J, leaving 6 bases unmatched. The germline CDR1 and CDR2 sequences are GTSNPN and SVGIG (reference sequence). This CDR3 has 16 amino acids. CDR3 DNA: TGTGCCTGGAGTGTACGGGGGACAGGGATTAATGAAAAACTGTTTTTT. Residues: CAWSVRGTGINEKLFF.

The gene calls are TRBV5-4 and TRBJ2-3, with a tentative D call TRBD2 (5 bases). Trimming cost V 0 bases and J 6 bases, with 11 bases left between them. CDR1 is SGHNT, CDR2 YYREEE, per germline (reference sequence). The CDR3 length is 14 residues. The CDR3 nucleotides are TGTGCCAGCAGCTTGGGGGGTCGGGGTGATACGCAGTATTTT. As protein: CASSLGGRGDTQYF.

V is TRBV9 and J is TRBJ2-3, with D unclear. This CDR3 comprises 15 residues. CDR1 is SGDLS, CDR2 YYNGEE, per germline. V was pared by 4 bases and J by 0 bases, with 12 bases between. CDR3 bases: TGTGCCAGCAGCCTGGATGGTACTAGCACAGATACGCAGTATTTT. Protein product: CASSLDGTSTDTQYF. The full variable domain, rest sourced from reference TRBV9 and TRBJ2-3, is DSGVTQTPKHLITATGQRVTLRCSPRSGDLSVYWYQQSLDQGLQFLIQYYNGEERAKGNILERFSAQQFPDLHSELNLSSLELGDSALYFCASSLDGTSTDTQYFGPGTRLTVL.

The rearrangement links TRBV5-4 to TRBJ2-4; no clear D gene. Trimming left V 2 bases short and J 3 bases short, with 12 bases between. CDR3 size: 15 residues. The V gene's germline CDR1 is SGHNT and CDR2 YYREEE (reference sequence). The CDR3 is CASSLPGPDKNIQYF. DNA for the CDR3: TGTGCCAGCAGCTTACCGGGCCCGGACAAAAACATTCAGTACTTC.

V usage is TRBV5-1 and J usage is TRBJ2-7; tentative D call: TRBD1 (5 bases). The CDR3 is made up of 15 amino acids. CDR1 and CDR2 (germline): SGHRS, YFSETQ. Trimming removed 4 bases at V and 2 bases at J, with 16 bases between. This CDR3 is CASSPRQGGTYEQYF. CDR3 coding DNA: TGCGCCAGCAGCCCCCGCCAGGGTGGGACCTACGAGCAGTACTTC. Using reference TRBV5-1 and TRBJ2-7 for the parts outside the CDR3, the full variable domain is KAGVTQTPRYLIKTRGQQVTLSCSPISGHRSVSWYQQTPGQGLQFLFEYFSETQRNKGNFPGRFSGRQFSNSRSEMNVSTLELGDSALYLCASSPRQGGTYEQYFGPGTRLTVT.

This clone was found once. This chain connects TRBV25-1 to TRBJ2-1, with 8 bases matching TRBD1. Germline CDR1 and CDR2: MGHDK and SYGVNS. The J segment lost 4 bases and the V segment lost 5 bases, leaving 7 bases of the junction unmatched. The CDR3 extends over 15 amino acids. Here the CDR3 reads CASSLPGGFYNEQFF. CDR3 nucleotides: TGTGCCAGCAGTCTACCAGGGGGCTTTTACAATGAGCAGTTCTTC.

In regard to this clone: An end of the junction does not agree with germline; a read error may underlie this. This chain uses TRBV7-7 with TRBJ2-2; D is undetermined. The CDR3 is 12 residues long. Per germline, CDR1 SSHAT and CDR2 FNYEAQ (reference sequence). For the CDR3, the DNA is TGTGCTAGCAGCTTGGGTGTCGGGGAGCTGTTTTTT. Translated: CASSLGVGELFF.